The rows below give T cell receptor beta chains drawn from one sample of a study of blood T cell repertoires in COVID-19. Only in-frame clones appear in the TCRdb table, and some are missing; sequencing was by immunoSEQ multiplex PCR. The profile covers under 300,000 clones, with roughly 87% appearing a single time and about 14% taken by the ten largest. The sequencing sample was made of peripheral blood. The receptor set was obtained from a human donor in a cohort sampled during active COVID-19. The CDR3 runs from the conserved cysteine through the conserved F or W. D genes are given only for firm matches. Expanded clones get a size class; other rows say once, few or many, or leave the size out.

>NA|NA|TRBJ2-2|TRBV18
TGTGCCAGCTCACCCTGGCGGGACACCGGGGAGCTGTTTTTT
CASSPWRDTGELFF
>many|TRBD2|TRBJ2-7|TRBV7-2
TGTGCCAGCAGTTCCGGAAGAGCGGGAGGGCCCTCGTACGAGCAGTACTTC
CASSSGRAGGPSYEQYF
>NA|TRBD1|TRBJ2-7|TRBV27
TGTGCCAGCAGTCCTCGTCCCGGGACAGTAATGGGGTACGAGCAGTACTTC
CASSPRPGTVMGYEQYF
>NA|TRBD2|TRBJ2-3|TRBV20-1
TGCAGTGCCATGGGACTAGCAGTGCAGTATTTT
CSAMGLAVQYF
>few|NA|TRBJ1-1|TRBV4-1
TGCGCCAGCAGCCAAGCTCCGGGGATGAACACTGAAGCTTTCTTT
CASSQAPGMNTEAFF
>NA|TRBD2|TRBJ2-2|TRBV5-1
TGCGCCAGCAGCTCACCTAGCGGCACCGGGGAGCTGTTTTTT
CASSSPSGTGELFF
>NA|TRBD1|TRBJ2-1|TRBV18
TGTGCCAGCTCAGAACGGACAGGGGGGTTCGAGCAGTTCTTC
CASSERTGGFEQFF
>NA|NA|TRBJ2-7|TRBV5-1
TGCGCCAGCAGCTTGATTCAGAGCGCTTCCTACGAGCAGTACTTC
CASSLIQSASYEQYF
>NA|TRBD1|TRBJ1-5|TRBV19
TGTGCCAGTAGTACACAGGGGGCTTTGAGCAATCAGCCCCAGCATTTT
CASSTQGALSNQPQHF
>NA|NA|TRBJ1-1|TRBV28
TGTGCCAGCCAGAATATAGGGCAGGGGCCTTCCGAAGCTTTCTTT
CASQNIGQGPSEAFF
>NA|TRBD2|TRBJ2-7|TRBV4-3
TGCGCCAGCAGCCAAGATTGGGCTAGCGGGAGAACCTACGAGCAGTACTTC
CASSQDWASGRTYEQYF
>NA|NA|TRBJ2-5|TRBV18
TGTGCCAGCTCACCGACCCTTGGGGCCCCGCCGGGTGAGACCCAGTACTTC
CASSPTLGAPPGETQYF
>NA|NA|TRBJ2-3|TRBV11-2
TGTGCCAGCAGCTTATCTACTCCGCAGTATTTT
CASSLSTPQYF
>NA|TRBD2|TRBJ2-1|TRBV28
TGTGCCAGCAGTTTCATAACTAGCGGGAGGGCGAATGAGCAGTTCTTC
CASSFITSGRANEQFF
>once|NA|TRBJ2-7|TRBV19
TGTGCCAGTAGTATGACCAGGGCGACCTACGAGCAGTACTTC
CASSMTRATYEQYF
>NA|TRBD2|TRBJ2-3|TRBV9
TGTGCCAGCAGCTTCAGGACTAGCGGGAGGGGTCGAGATACGCAGTATTTT
CASSFRTSGRGRDTQYF
>NA|TRBD2|TRBJ2-2|TRBV11-2
TGTGCCAGCAGGGTACTAGCGGGAGGGGCCGGGGAGCTGTTTTTT
CASRVLAGGAGELFF
>NA|NA|TRBJ2-3|TRBV7-9
TGTGCCAGCCCCCCTAAAGGGGACACAGATACGCAGTATTTT
CASPPKGDTDTQYF
>once|NA|TRBJ2-4|TRBV2
TGTGCCAGCACCCTTCTTGTAGCCAAAAACATTCAGTACTTC
CASTLLVAKNIQYF
>NA|NA|TRBJ2-2|TRBV15
TGTGCCACCAGCAGAGGCGGATCTTCGAACACCGGGGAGCTGTTTTTT
CATSRGGSSNTGELFF
>NA|NA|TRBJ2-2|TRBV18
TGTGCCAGCTCACCAAACTCCGGGACAAACACCGGGGAGCTGTTTTTT
CASSPNSGTNTGELFF
>NA|TRBD1|TRBJ1-1|TRBV7-8
TGTGCCAGCATCGAAAACAGGGGTTATGAAGCTTTCTTT
CASIENRGYEAFF
>NA|NA|TRBJ1-5|TRBV18
TGTGCCAGCTCACCCGGAGCGAATCAGCCCCAGCATTTT
CASSPGANQPQHF
>NA|TRBD2|TRBJ2-5|TRBV5-4
TGTGCCAGCAGCTTGGGACTAGCGGGAGTCGGGGGAGAGACCCAGTACTTC
CASSLGLAGVGGETQYF
>NA|NA|TRBJ2-5|TRBV19
TGTGCCAGTAGGGGAGGAGAGACCCAGTACTTC
CASRGGETQYF
>NA|NA|TRBJ2-1|TRBV11-2
TGTGCCAGCAGCTTAACTCGGGGGGCGGGAGAGCAGTTCTTC
CASSLTRGAGEQFF
>NA|NA|TRBJ1-2|TRBV20-1
TGCAGTGCTAGTCCCGGGAATGGCTACACCTTC
CSASPGNGYTF
>NA|NA|TRBJ2-7|TRBV13
TGTGCCAGCAGCTTCTTTCGACAGGCCGCCGAGCAGTACTTC
CASSFFRQAAEQYF
>NA|TRBD2|TRBJ2-1|TRBV6-2/TRBV6-3
TGTGCCAGCAGTACCCGACTAGCGGGTACGTTTTACAATGAGCAGTTCTTC
CASSTRLAGTFYNEQFF
>NA|TRBD2|TRBJ2-1|TRBV15
TGTGCCACCAGCAGAGTGGGGGGGATCAATGAGCAGTTCTTC
CATSRVGGINEQFF
>NA|NA|TRBJ2-7|TRBV4-1
TGCGCCAGCAGCCAACCACTGACTAGAATAGTCCACGAGCAGTACTTC
CASSQPLTRIVHEQYF
>NA|NA|TRBJ1-2|TRBV28
TGTGCCAGCAGTTTGAAAGCGCCCCTCATCCGGTACACCTTC
CASSLKAPLIRYTF
>many|TRBD1|TRBJ2-1|TRBV7-9
TGTGCCAGCAGCTCCCCGGGACAGGTTAACAATGAGCAGTTCTTC
CASSSPGQVNNEQFF
>few|NA|TRBJ1-6|TRBV27
TGTGCCAGCAGTAGTGACAGGTTGGGGAATTCACCCCTCCACTTT
CASSSDRLGNSPLHF
>NA|TRBD1|TRBJ1-5|TRBV18
TGTGCCAGCTCACCTTGGGACAGTCGCAATCAGCCCCAGCATTTT
CASSPWDSRNQPQHF
>NA|NA|TRBJ2-3|TRBV19
TGTGCCAGTAGTACCTCCGGGACTCGAATCCTCGATACGCAGTATTTT
CASSTSGTRILDTQYF
>NA|TRBD1|TRBJ1-2|TRBV7-9
TGTGCCAGCAGCTTCCTAGGAGCAGGGGGTGTTAGCTATGGCTACACCTTC
CASSFLGAGGVSYGYTF
>NA|NA|TRBJ1-2|TRBV12-3/TRBV12-4
TGTGCCAGCAGTTACATAAAAGGCTACACCTTC
CASSYIKGYTF
>NA|TRBD1|TRBJ2-5|TRBV7-9
TGTGCCAGCAGCCCGGCGACAGGGGGCAGAGAGACCCAGTACTTC
CASSPATGGRETQYF
>NA|NA|TRBJ1-1|TRBV30
TGTGCCTGGGCTAGGGGATTAACCACTGAAGCTTTCTTT
CAWARGLTTEAFF
>few|NA|TRBJ2-4|TRBV2
TGTGCCAGCAGCCCTGGACAGCAGCTAGCCAAAAACATTCAGTACTTC
CASSPGQQLAKNIQYF
>NA|TRBD2|TRBJ2-1|TRBV5-1
TGCGCCAGCAGCTTGAGCGGGGGGGCCTACAATGAGCAGTTCTTC
CASSLSGGAYNEQFF
>NA|TRBD1|TRBJ2-1|TRBV5-4
TGTGCCAGCAGCTATGAGGGGGCGCGTGAGCAGTTCTTC
CASSYEGAREQFF
>NA|NA|TRBJ1-2|TRBV28
TGTGCCAGCAGTCTACACGGGAGTCCTTGGGGCTACACCTTC
CASSLHGSPWGYTF
>NA|NA|TRBJ2-7|TRBV5-1
TGCGCCAGCAGCTTGGCCATTTTTTACGAGCAGTACTTC
CASSLAIFYEQYF
>NA|TRBD2|TRBJ2-1|TRBV7-2
TGTGCCAGCAGCTTACGAGCGGGAGGGTTCCATGAGCAGTTCTTC
CASSLRAGGFHEQFF
>NA|NA|TRBJ2-7|TRBV28
TGTGCCAGCCTCGGGAGTATATACGAGCAGTACTTC
CASLGSIYEQYF
>once|TRBD2|TRBJ2-7|TRBV4-1
TGCGCCAGCAGCCAACCGGGAGGCCTCTACGAGCAGTACTTC
CASSQPGGLYEQYF
>NA|NA|TRBJ2-3|TRBV19
TGTGCCAGTAGGGCGGGCCCTAGCACAGATACGCAGTATTTT
CASRAGPSTDTQYF
>NA|TRBD1|TRBJ1-6|TRBV28
TGTGCCAGCAGTTCTGGGGGGACAGGGGATTCACCCCTCCACTTT
CASSSGGTGDSPLHF
>NA|NA|TRBJ1-5|TRBV7-9
TGTGCCAGCAGCCAGACGGGAAATAGCAATCAGCCCCAGCATTTT
CASSQTGNSNQPQHF
>NA|NA|TRBJ2-5|TRBV5-1
TGCGCCAGCAGCTTCACAGGGAGAGAGACCCAGTACTTC
CASSFTGRETQYF
>NA|NA|TRBJ2-6|TRBV18
TGTGCCAGCTCTCGGGATGGCTCTGGGGCCAACGTCCTGACTTTC
CASSRDGSGANVLTF
>NA|NA|TRBJ2-7|TRBV11-2
TGTGCCAGCAGCTTAGAAATTAGGGGGGGCGCGCAGTACTTC
CASSLEIRGGAQYF
>NA|TRBD1|TRBJ2-1|TRBV18
TGTGCCAGCTCACCACGACCACGCCCGGGACAGGGGATGGCGGCTGGGTTCTTC
CASSPRPRPGQGMAAGFF
>NA|NA|TRBJ2-5|TRBV19
TGTGCCACCCGGCGGACAGACCAAGAGACCCAGTACTTC
CATRRTDQETQYF
>NA|TRBD1|TRBJ1-1|TRBV7-2
TGTGCCAGCCAACCTCAGGCGACAGGGGCGGCTTTCTTT
CASQPQATGAAFF